This T cell receptor (beta chain) was profiled in a study of T cell changes during pregnancy in multiple sclerosis. Using immunoSEQ multiplex PCR, the repertoire was profiled, and TCRdb retains in-frame clones only, with some absent. The profile shows around 31,000 clones, around 94% of them singletons. The receptor's source is a female donor with multiple sclerosis, enrolled in a pregnancy study. This sample comprised CD4+ T cells from peripheral blood mononuclear cells, obtained in the first trimester of pregnancy.

The CDR3 DNA reads TGTGCCAGCAGCCAAAGCTACAGCCAAGGAAGGGGCAACACCATATATTTT. Its protein is CASSQSYSQGRGNTIYF. The chain links TRBV4-2 to TRBJ1-3, with a weak D call TRBD1 (5 bases). Trimming left V 2 bases short and J 7 bases short, with 21 bases between. Germline V CDR1 and CDR2: LGHNA, YNFKEQ. The CDR3 has 17 residues.